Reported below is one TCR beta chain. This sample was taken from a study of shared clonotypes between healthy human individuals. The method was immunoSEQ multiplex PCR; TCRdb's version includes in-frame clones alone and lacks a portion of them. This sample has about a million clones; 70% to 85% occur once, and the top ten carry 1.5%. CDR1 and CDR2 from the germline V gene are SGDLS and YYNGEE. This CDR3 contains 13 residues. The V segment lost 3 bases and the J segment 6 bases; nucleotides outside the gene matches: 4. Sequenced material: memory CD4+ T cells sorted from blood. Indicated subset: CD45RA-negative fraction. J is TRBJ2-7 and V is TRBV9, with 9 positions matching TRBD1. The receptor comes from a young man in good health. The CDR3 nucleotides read TGTGCCAGCAGCGGAGGACAGGGGTCCGAGCAGTACTTC. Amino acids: CASSGGQGSEQYF. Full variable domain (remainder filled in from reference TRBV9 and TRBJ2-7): DSGVTQTPKHLITATGQRVTLRCSPRSGDLSVYWYQQSLDQGLQFLIQYYNGEERAKGNILERFSAQQFPDLHSELNLSSLELGDSALYFCASSGGQGSEQYFGPGTRLTVT.